This TCR beta chain was observed in a study of blood T cell repertoires in COVID-19 (dated by TCRdb to 2020 to 2022). Regarding the study in general: Collaborator samples came from the United States, Italy and Spain and covered acute and convalescent phases of COVID-19. The material from the prospective study consisted of cDNA or gDNA derived from T cells, B-cell-depleted T cells, or PBMCs. The dataset comprised deeply sampled blood TCRbeta repertoires from subjects exposed to, actively infected with, or recovered from COVID-19. A freely available public database, intended as a resource for researchers studying the immune response to SARS-CoV-2, is where the repertoires were released. Samples were obtained from the ongoing ImmuneRACE study (first 160 participants) and from 1,254 subjects provided by 6 global collaborators. Sample metadata almost always included a de-identified subject ID, COVID-19 status, age in years and sex. Where available, HLA class I and class II types were taken from metadata supplied by the sample provider and were not determined by assay-based typing. Here is what the overall study found, with its caveats: The quantity of clinical and demographic metadata differed by source and by participant and was supplied without curation.

Samples from volunteer blood donors who had recovered from COVID-19 were contributed by a second Seattle source. Each collaborating institution followed its own protocols to collect whole blood in K2EDTA tubes. For TCRbeta analysis, collaborators shipped samples in one of three forms: frozen whole blood, isolated PBMCs, or DNA extracted from either of those sample types. A note on this clone: The antigen it binds to is not known. Nothing much larger sits one base from this clone, and base qualities are not available.

TCRbeta CDR3 regions were amplified from genomic DNA using the immunoSEQ Assay, a bias-controlled multiplex PCR. As for the authors' bioinformatics: The number of nucleated cells in each sample was estimated by amplification of reference gene primers within the assay. To quantify the absolute abundance of each unique TCRbeta CDR3 rearrangement, sequence reads were collapsed and filtered. Productive Simpson clonality was computed per sample as the square root of Simpson's diversity index over productive rearrangements. TCRdb re-hosts the immuneACCESS table, in-frame sequences only. Its copies lack some clones; in the studies checked, an unresolved V gene accounts for under half of them, and the cause for the rest is not known. The V and J calls and clone size are taken from that table; D and trimming were inferred from the DNA. In all, the sample holds under 300,000 clones, and 70% to 90% of those were seen once. The ten largest clonotypes hold 0.99% of the sample.

The source of this sequence is a woman in her thirties or forties who had recovered from COVID-19. Material for sequencing was peripheral blood.

The sequence in DNA is TGTGCCAGCACCCCCAACTGGGGGGAGGAGGGGGAGCTGTTTTTT. The resulting protein is CASTPNWGEEGELFF. The chain couples TRBV9 to TRBJ2-2; perhaps TRBD2 is the D gene, with 6 bases matching. The germline V gene encodes CDR1 SGDLS and CDR2 YYNGEE. The CDR3 starts with the cysteine, ends with the phenylalanine, and has 15 residues. CDR3 DNA only is kept here, 45 bases in frame from base 1. V gives up 6 bases and J gives up 8 bases, and the segment between their germline ends measures 20 bases.